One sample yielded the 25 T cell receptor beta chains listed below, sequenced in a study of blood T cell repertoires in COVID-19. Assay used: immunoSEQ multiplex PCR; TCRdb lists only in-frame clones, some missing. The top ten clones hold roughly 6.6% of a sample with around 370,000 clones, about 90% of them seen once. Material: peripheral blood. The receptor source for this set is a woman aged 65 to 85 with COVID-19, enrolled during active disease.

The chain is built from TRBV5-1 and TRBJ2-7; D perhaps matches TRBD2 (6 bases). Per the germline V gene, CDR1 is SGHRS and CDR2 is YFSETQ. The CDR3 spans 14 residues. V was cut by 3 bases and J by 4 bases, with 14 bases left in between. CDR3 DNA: TGCGCCAGCAGCTACCGGGGCGGGAATTACGAGCAGTACTTC. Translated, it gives CASSYRGGNYEQYF. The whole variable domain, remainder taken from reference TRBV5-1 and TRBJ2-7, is KAGVTQTPRYLIKTRGQQVTLSCSPISGHRSVSWYQQTPGQGLQFLFEYFSETQRNKGNFPGRFSGRQFSNSRSEMNVSTLELGDSALYLCASSYRGGNYEQYFGPGTRLTVT.

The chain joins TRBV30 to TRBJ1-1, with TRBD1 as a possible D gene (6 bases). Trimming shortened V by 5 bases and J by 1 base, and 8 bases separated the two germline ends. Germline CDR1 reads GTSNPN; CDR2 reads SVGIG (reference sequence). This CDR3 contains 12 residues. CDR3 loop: CAWLQGNTEAFF. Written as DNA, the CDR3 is TGTGCCTGGCTACAGGGGAACACTGAAGCTTTCTTT. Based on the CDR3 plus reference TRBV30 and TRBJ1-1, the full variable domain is SQTIHQWPATLVQPVGSPLSLECTVEGTSNPNLYWYRQAAGRGLQLLFYSVGIGQISSEVPQNLSASRPQDRQFILSSKKLLLSDSGFYLCAWLQGNTEAFFGQGTRLTVV.

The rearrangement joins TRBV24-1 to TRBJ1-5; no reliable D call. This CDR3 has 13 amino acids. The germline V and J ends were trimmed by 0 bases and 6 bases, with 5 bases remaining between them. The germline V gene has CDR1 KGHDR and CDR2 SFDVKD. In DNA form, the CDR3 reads TGTGCCACCAGTGATTTGGGAGGTCAGCCCCAGCATTTT. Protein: CATSDLGGQPQHF.

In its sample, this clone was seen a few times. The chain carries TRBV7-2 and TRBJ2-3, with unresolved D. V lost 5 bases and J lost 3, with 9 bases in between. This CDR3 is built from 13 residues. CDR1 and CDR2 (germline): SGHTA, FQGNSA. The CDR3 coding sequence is TGTGCCAGCAGCGCGACTTCGACAGATACGCAGTATTTT. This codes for CASSATSTDTQYF.

CDR3 sequence: CATSDATVSSYNEQFF. Here the CDR3 DNA reads TGTGCCACCAGTGACGCGACAGTTTCTTCCTACAATGAGCAGTTCTTC. The chain combines TRBV24-1 with TRBJ2-1; perhaps TRBD1 as D (5 bases). V was clipped by 4 bases and J by 1 base, with 13 bases between them. The length of the CDR3 is 16 residues. Germline loops: CDR1 KGHDR, CDR2 SFDVKD.

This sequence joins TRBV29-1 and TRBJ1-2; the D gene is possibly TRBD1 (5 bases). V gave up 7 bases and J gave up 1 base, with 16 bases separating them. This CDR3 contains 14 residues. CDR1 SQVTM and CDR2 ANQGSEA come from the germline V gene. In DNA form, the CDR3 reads TGCAGCGGTGTCGGCGTACAGGATAACTATGGCTACACCTTC. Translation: CSGVGVQDNYGYTF.

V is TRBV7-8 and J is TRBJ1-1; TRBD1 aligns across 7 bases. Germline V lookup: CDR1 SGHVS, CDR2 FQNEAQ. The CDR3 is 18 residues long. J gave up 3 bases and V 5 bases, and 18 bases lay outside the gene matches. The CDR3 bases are TGTGCCAGCAGCCCCCATGTCCGTCTGACAGGGATTGACACTGAAGCTTTCTTT. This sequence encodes CASSPHVRLTGIDTEAFF.

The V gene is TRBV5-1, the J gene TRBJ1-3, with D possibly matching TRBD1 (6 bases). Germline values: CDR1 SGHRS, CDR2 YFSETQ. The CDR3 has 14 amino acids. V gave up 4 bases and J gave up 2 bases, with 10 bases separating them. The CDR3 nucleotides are TGCGCCAGCAGCCCAGGGGCGGCTGGAAACACCATATATTTT. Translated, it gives CASSPGAAGNTIYF.

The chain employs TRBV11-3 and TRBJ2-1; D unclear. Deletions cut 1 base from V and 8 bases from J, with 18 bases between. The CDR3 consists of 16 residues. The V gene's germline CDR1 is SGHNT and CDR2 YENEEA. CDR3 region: CASSLGGVGYFHEQFF. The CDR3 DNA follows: TGTGCCAGCAGCTTAGGAGGTGTTGGGTACTTCCATGAGCAGTTCTTC. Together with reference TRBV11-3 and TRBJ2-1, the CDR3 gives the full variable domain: EAGVVQSPRYKIIEKKQPVAFWCNPISGHNTLYWYLQNLGQGPELLIRYENEEAVDDSQLPKDRFSAERLKGVDSTLKIQPAELGDSAVYLCASSLGGVGYFHEQFFGPGTRLTVL.

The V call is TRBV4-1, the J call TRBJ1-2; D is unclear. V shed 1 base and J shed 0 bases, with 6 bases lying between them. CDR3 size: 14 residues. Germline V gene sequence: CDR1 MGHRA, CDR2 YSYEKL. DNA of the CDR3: TGCGCCAGCAGCCAAGGAGGGACTAACTATGGCTACACCTTC. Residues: CASSQGGTNYGYTF.

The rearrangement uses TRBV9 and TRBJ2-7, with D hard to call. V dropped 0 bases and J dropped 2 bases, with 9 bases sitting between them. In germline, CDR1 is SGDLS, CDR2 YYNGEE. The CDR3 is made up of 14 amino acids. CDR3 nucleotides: TGTGCCAGCAGCGTAGGCAGTGCCCCCTACGAGCAGTACTTC. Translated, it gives CASSVGSAPYEQYF.

CDR3 protein: CASSEGTGGNTEAFF. CDR3 DNA: TGTGCCAGCAGCGAGGGGACAGGGGGGAACACTGAAGCTTTCTTT. This chain joins TRBV9 and TRBJ1-1; 11 bases match TRBD1. The ends lost 3 bases at V and 1 base at J; junction bases unmatched: 2. The germline CDR1 and CDR2 sequences are SGDLS and YYNGEE. The CDR3 is 15 residues long. Full variable domain (remainder filled in from reference TRBV9 and TRBJ1-1): DSGVTQTPKHLITATGQRVTLRCSPRSGDLSVYWYQQSLDQGLQFLIQYYNGEERAKGNILERFSAQQFPDLHSELNLSSLELGDSALYFCASSEGTGGNTEAFFGQGTRLTVV.

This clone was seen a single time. CDR3 bases: TGCAGTGCTAGTGACCCCGGAACTAATGAAAAACTGTTTTTT. Amino acids: CSASDPGTNEKLFF. The chain recombines TRBV20-1 with TRBJ1-4; D unclear. This CDR3 is 14 amino acids long. Germline V gives CDR1 DFQATT, CDR2 SNEGSKA (reference sequence). V shed 3 bases and J shed 1 base, with 9 bases lying between them.

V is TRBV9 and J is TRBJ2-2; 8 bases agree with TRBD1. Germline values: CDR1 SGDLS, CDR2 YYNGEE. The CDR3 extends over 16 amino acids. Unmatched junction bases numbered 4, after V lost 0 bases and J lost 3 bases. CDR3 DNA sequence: TGTGCCAGCAGCGTAGTGTCAGGGGGCGACACCGGGGAGCTGTTTTTT. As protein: CASSVVSGGDTGELFF.

In nucleotides, the CDR3 is TGTGCCAGCACCAAGCGGGGGGCCGGCTACGAGCAGTACTTC. Translated, it gives CASTKRGAGYEQYF. This chain links TRBV5-6 with TRBJ2-7, with 9 bases fitting TRBD2. CDR1 is SGHDT and CDR2 is YYEEEE in the germline V gene. The CDR3 sequence is 14 residues long. Trimming removed 6 bases from V and 3 bases from J; junction bases left unmatched: 7.

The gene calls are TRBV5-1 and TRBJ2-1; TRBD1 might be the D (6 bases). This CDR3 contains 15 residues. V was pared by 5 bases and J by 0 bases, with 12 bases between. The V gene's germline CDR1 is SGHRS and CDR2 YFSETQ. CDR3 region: CASRTDSPSYNEQFF. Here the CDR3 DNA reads TGCGCCAGCAGAACGGACAGTCCCTCCTACAATGAGCAGTTCTTC. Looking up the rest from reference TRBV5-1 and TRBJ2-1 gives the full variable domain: KAGVTQTPRYLIKTRGQQVTLSCSPISGHRSVSWYQQTPGQGLQFLFEYFSETQRNKGNFPGRFSGRQFSNSRSEMNVSTLELGDSALYLCASRTDSPSYNEQFFGPGTRLTVL.

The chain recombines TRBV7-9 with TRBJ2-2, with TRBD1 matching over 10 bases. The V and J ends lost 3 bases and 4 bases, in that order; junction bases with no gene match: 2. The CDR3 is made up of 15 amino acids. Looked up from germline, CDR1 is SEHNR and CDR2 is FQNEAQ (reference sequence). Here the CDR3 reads CASSFRTGGTGELFF. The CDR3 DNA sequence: TGTGCCAGCAGCTTCAGGACAGGGGGCACCGGGGAGCTGTTTTTT.

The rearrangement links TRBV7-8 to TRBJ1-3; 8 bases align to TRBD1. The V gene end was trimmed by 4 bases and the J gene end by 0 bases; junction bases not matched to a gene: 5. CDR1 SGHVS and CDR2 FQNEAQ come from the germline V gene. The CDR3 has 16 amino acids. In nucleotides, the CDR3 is TGTGCCAGCAGCTGGACAGGGATGAACTCTGGAAACACCATATATTTT. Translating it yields CASSWTGMNSGNTIYF.

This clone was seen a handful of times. Here the CDR3 reads CASSPRDRNSGNTIYF. CDR3 DNA sequence: TGTGCCAGCAGCCCCAGGGACAGGAACTCTGGAAACACCATATATTTT. The chain combines TRBV3-1 (or the pseudogene TRBV3-2) with TRBJ1-3, with 8 bases fitting TRBD1. With V trimmed by 4 bases and J by 0 bases, 5 bases remained unmatched. This CDR3 region has 16 residues. Germline lookup yields CDR1 LGHDT and CDR2 YNNKEL (reference sequence).

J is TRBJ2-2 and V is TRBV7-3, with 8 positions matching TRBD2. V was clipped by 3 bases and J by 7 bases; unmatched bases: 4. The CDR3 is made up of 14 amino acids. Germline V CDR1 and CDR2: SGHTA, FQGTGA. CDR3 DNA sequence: TGTGCCAGCAGCTTGGGACTAGATGGCGGGGAGCTGTTTTTT. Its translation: CASSLGLDGGELFF.

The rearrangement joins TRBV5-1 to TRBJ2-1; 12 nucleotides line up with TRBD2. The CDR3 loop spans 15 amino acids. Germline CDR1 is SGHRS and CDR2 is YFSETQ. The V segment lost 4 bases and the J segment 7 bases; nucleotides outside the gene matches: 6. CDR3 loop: CASSRTSGGRNEQFF. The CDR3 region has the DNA TGCGCCAGCAGCAGAACTAGCGGGGGGAGAAATGAGCAGTTCTTC.

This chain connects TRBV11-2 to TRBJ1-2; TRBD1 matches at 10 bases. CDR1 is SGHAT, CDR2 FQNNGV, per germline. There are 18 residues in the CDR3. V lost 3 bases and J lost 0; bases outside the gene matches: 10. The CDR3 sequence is CASSLGQGLSVANYGYTF. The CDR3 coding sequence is TGTGCCAGCAGCTTGGGACAGGGGCTTTCCGTAGCTAACTATGGCTACACCTTC.

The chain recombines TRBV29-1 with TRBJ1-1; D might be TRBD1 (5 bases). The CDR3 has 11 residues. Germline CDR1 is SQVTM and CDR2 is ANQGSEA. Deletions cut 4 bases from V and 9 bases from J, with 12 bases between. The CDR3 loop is CSVGVGGKAFF. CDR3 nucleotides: TGCAGCGTTGGAGTTGGGGGGAAAGCTTTCTTT.

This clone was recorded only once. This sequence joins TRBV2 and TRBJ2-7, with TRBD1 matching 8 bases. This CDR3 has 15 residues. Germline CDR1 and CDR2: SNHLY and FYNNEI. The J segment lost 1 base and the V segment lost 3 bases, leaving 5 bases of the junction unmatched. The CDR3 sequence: CASSERQGRSYEQYF. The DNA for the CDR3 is TGTGCCAGCAGTGAGCGACAGGGGCGATCCTACGAGCAGTACTTC.

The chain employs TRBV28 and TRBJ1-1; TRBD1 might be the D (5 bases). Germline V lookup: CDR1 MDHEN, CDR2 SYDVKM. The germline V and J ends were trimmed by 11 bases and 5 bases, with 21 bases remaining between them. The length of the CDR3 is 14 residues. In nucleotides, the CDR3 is TGTGCCGGATCCCGCCCGGGGGTTCGGACTGAAGCTTTCTTT. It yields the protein CAGSRPGVRTEAFF.